This is a list of T cell receptor beta chains from one sample in a study of blood T cell repertoires in COVID-19. Some clones are missing from TCRdb's copy, which holds only in-frame ones; the method was immunoSEQ multiplex PCR. The sample has 150,000 to 200,000 clones, approximately 79% seen once. Sequences were obtained from peripheral blood. The receptors come from a man aged 60-69 years with active or convalescent COVID-19. Each CDR3 is given with its conserved first and last residue.

V	J	CDR3
TRBV4-3	TRBJ1-4	CASSQTGTGGTNEKLFF
TRBV2	TRBJ2-5	CASSQGQGEETQYF
TRBV5-1	TRBJ2-2	CASSYRGGTGELFF
TRBV4-2	TRBJ2-7	CASSPFPTRDYEQYF
TRBV11-1	TRBJ1-5	CASSLGRNQPQHF
TRBV9	TRBJ2-6	CASSAYRGLGANVLTF
TRBV28	TRBJ2-1	CASSSSSTSRGRGSYNEQFF
TRBV6-2/TRBV6-3	TRBJ1-1	CASSLTVVEAFF
TRBV4-2	TRBJ1-5	CASSQAGGQGFNQPQHF
TRBV11-3	TRBJ2-1	CASSLTSGIYNEQFF
TRBV28	TRBJ2-5	CASRVPGTGEETQYF
TRBV6-2/TRBV6-3	TRBJ2-5	CASSYGLAVRRIEETQYF
TRBV19	TRBJ2-2	CASSIIGPSGRVWNTGELFF
TRBV7-9	TRBJ1-6	CASSLAGIGSPLHF
TRBV6-5	TRBJ2-7	CASSYRGEQYF
TRBV5-5	TRBJ2-7	CASSIGWGVSNYEQYF
TRBV4-2	TRBJ2-1	CASSQDPGLANEQFF
TRBV19	TRBJ1-2	CASSIGGSQNYGYTF
TRBV5-5	TRBJ1-2	CASSIKPTGAGVVDYGYTF
TRBV29-1	TRBJ2-1	CSGGTSAYNEQFF
TRBV5-4	TRBJ2-5	CASSLRTSGEETQYF
TRBV29-1	TRBJ1-1	CSAPGETEAFF
TRBV12-5	TRBJ1-1	CASGFDQGMNTEAFF
TRBV9	TRBJ2-6	CASSPTGTGANVLTF
TRBV27	TRBJ1-2	CASNPSRGDGGYTF
TRBV5-1	TRBJ2-1	CASSFQGPSGISYNEQFF
TRBV5-6	TRBJ2-7	CASSLVPGGTYEQYF
TRBV4-1	TRBJ2-5	CASGRLANQETQYF
TRBV28	TRBJ2-1	CASSPQGNEQFF
TRBV5-4	TRBJ2-7	CASSVGGGPYEQYF
TRBV15	TRBJ1-4	CATRGGVLSEKLFF
TRBV5-6	TRBJ2-7	CASSHSGTSVFYEQYF
TRBV10-2	TRBJ1-1	CASRDTGEGSGTEAFF
TRBV6-2/TRBV6-3	TRBJ1-5	CASSYGDFGGNQPQHF
TRBV24-1	TRBJ2-5	CATSDRTGYQETQYF
TRBV9	TRBJ1-6	CASSSRTGVVYNSPLHF
TRBV4-1	TRBJ2-1	CASSQGGRVEVNEQFF
TRBV11-3	TRBJ2-3	CASSLGGTPTDTQYF
TRBV28	TRBJ1-2	CATGRKPYGYTF
TRBV5-1	TRBJ2-7	CASSLTVDYEQYF
TRBV19	TRBJ2-3	CATSQTLREGGTDTQYF
TRBV30	TRBJ2-7	CAWSHSGTPLEQYF
TRBV4-2	TRBJ2-2	CASSQDRGLGPGELFF
TRBV28	TRBJ1-2	CASSFSGTGERNGYTF
TRBV5-4	TRBJ2-2	CASSVRDRNTGELFF
TRBV28	TRBJ2-7	CASIRSGAYEQYF
TRBV28	TRBJ1-5	CASLPGTGVGQPQHF
TRBV18	TRBJ1-1	CASSLIAPGRMNTEAFF
TRBV15	TRBJ2-3	CATPGSSGRLVDTQYF
TRBV11-3	TRBJ2-5	CASSPGTSGTGETQYF